These T cell receptor beta chains were read from a single sample in a study of response to subunit inactivated influenza vaccine. TCRdb passed the RT-PCR reads through MiXCR, listing each CDR3 protein once. The sample shows 600,000 to 700,000 distinct CDR3 sequences, about 14% of them seen only once. The sequences come from PBMCs from blood, collected 14 to 15 days before vaccination. The receptors derive from a man over 45 who received an inactivated influenza vaccine. Each CDR3 is given with its conserved first and last residue. The D gene is left open where the match is weak. Only part of the rows carry a size: once, few, many, or a class if the clone is expanded.

size | J | V | D | DNA | CDR3
few | TRBJ2-7 | TRBV7-9 | - | TGTGCCAGCAGCTTCGTACGGGATTCCGTAGAAGAGTACTTC | CASSFVRDSVEEYF
many | TRBJ1-5 | TRBV30 | TRBD1 | TGTGCCTGGAGCGTGACAGGGGACCAGCCCCAGCATTTT | CAWSVTGDQPQHF
many | TRBJ2-7 | TRBV30 | - | TGTGCCTGGTCACGGGACTCCTACGAGCAGTACTTC | CAWSRDSYEQYF
- | TRBJ2-6 | TRBV9 | - | TGTGCCAGCAGCGTACTTGGTCGTGCGGCTGGGGCCAACGTCCTGACTTTC | CASSVLGRAAGANVLTF
- | TRBJ2-5 | TRBV5-4 | - | TGTGCCAGCAGCCCGATTCGCCAGCAGGAGACCCAGTACTTC | CASSPIRQQETQYF
few | TRBJ1-5 | TRBV7-2 | - | TGTGCCAGCAGCCCTCTAGGTGGAACGGTTCAGCCCCAGCATTTT | CASSPLGGTVQPQHF
- | TRBJ1-4 | TRBV2 | - | TGTGCCAGCAGTGAAGTGGGGATTGCTAATGAAAAACTGTTTTTT | CASSEVGIANEKLFF
many | TRBJ2-1 | TRBV2 | TRBD2 | TGTGCCAGCAGTGGGTCGGGAGGGTACAATGAGCAGTTCTTC | CASSGSGGYNEQFF
few | TRBJ2-1 | TRBV3-1 | - | TGTGCCAGCAGCCAATATCATGAGCAGTTCTTC | CASSQYHEQFF
few | TRBJ2-1 | TRBV5-1 | TRBD2 | TGCGCCAGCAGCTTATCGAGCGGGAGTGCGTACAATGAGCAGTTCTTC | CASSLSSGSAYNEQFF
- | TRBJ2-5 | TRBV12-5 | TRBD1 | TGTGCTAGTGGCCCCGGGACAGGGTCAGAGACCCAGTACTTC | CASGPGTGSETQYF
few | TRBJ2-7 | TRBV9 | TRBD2 | TGTGCCAGCAGCCCGAGTTGGGGACTAGCGAGCCTTCTCGGCTACGAGCAGTACTTC | CASSPSWGLASLLGYEQYF
many | TRBJ1-2 | TRBV6-2/TRBV6-3 | TRBD1 | TGTGCCATTACGCCGGGACAGGGGACCCTCCTCACCTTC | CAITPGQGTLLTF
- | TRBJ1-5 | TRBV7-9 | TRBD1 | TGTGCCGGCAGCTCGGGACAGTTGAATCAGCCCCAGCATTTT | CAGSSGQLNQPQHF
few | TRBJ2-5 | TRBV2 | - | TGTGCCAGCAGTGTGGGGGCAGGGCAACAAGAGACCCAGTACTTC | CASSVGAGQQETQYF
- | TRBJ2-2 | TRBV6-1 | - | TGTGCCAGCAGTGACAGCAGCCTGGTTGCCGGGGAGCTGTTTTTT | CASSDSSLVAGELFF
- | TRBJ2-1 | TRBV24-1 | TRBD2 | TGTGCCACCAGTGATTCAAGCGGGAGGGCCATGGCCTACAATGAGCAGTTCTTC | CATSDSSGRAMAYNEQFF
few | TRBJ2-1 | TRBV30 | TRBD2 | TGTGCCTGTAGAAAGACTAGCGGGATTTACAATGAGCAGTTCTTC | CACRKTSGIYNEQFF
- | TRBJ2-5 | TRBV28 | TRBD1 | TGTGCCAGCAGTCCTCGTACAGGGGCTCGGGAGACCCAGTACTTC | CASSPRTGARETQYF
many | TRBJ1-2 | TRBV10-3 | - | TGTGCCATCTACAGGGAGGGACGGGACTATGGCTACACCTTC | CAIYREGRDYGYTF
few | TRBJ2-5 | TRBV12-3/TRBV12-4 | - | TGTGCCAGCAGCCAAGGGAGTACGGGGACCCAGTACTTC | CASSQGSTGTQYF
once | TRBJ2-5 | TRBV11-2 | TRBD2 | TGTGCCAGCAGCTTAGGAGTCGCTAGCGGGGGGGCCGGAGAGACCCAGTACTTC | CASSLGVASGGAGETQYF
- | TRBJ1-1 | TRBV10-3 | - | TGTGCCATCAGTGACGGACTGAACGGAAATGCTTTCTTT | CAISDGLNGNAFF
- | TRBJ2-6 | TRBV11-2 | - | TGTGCCAGCAACCCGATAAAAAGGAGGGCCAACGTCCTGACTTTC | CASNPIKRRANVLTF
few | TRBJ2-7 | TRBV5-6 | TRBD2 | TGTGCCAGCAGCTTGGCTCCTTCACTAGCGGGAGGATTTCCGTACTTC | CASSLAPSLAGGFPYF
few | TRBJ2-1 | TRBV24-1 | - | TGTGCCACCAGTGCCGGACAGATTTACAATGAGCAGTTCTTC | CATSAGQIYNEQFF
few | TRBJ1-4 | TRBV12-3/TRBV12-4 | - | TGTGCCAGCAGGGACGACAGATCCAATGAAAAACTGTTTTTT | CASRDDRSNEKLFF
few | TRBJ1-5 | TRBV6-2/TRBV6-3 | TRBD1 | TGTGCCAGCAGTTACACGACAGGGAGGGAGGATCAGCCCCAGCATTTT | CASSYTTGREDQPQHF
- | TRBJ2-7 | TRBV6-2/TRBV6-3 | TRBD2 | TGTGCCAGCAGTTACTCGAAGACTAGCGGGGCCTACGAGCAGTACTTC | CASSYSKTSGAYEQYF
- | TRBJ1-2 | TRBV3-1 | TRBD1 | TGTGCCAGCAGCCAGAATACAGGGGGCTATGGCTACACCTTC | CASSQNTGGYGYTF
few | TRBJ2-7 | TRBV24-1 | TRBD2 | TGTGCCACCAGTGGAAAGGGAGCTAGCGGGACTGTCTACGAGCAGTACTTC | CATSGKGASGTVYEQYF
- | TRBJ1-3 | TRBV5-5 | - | TGTGCCAGCAGCTTGGTTTGGGCAGGGGCAACCTCTGGAAACACCATATATTTT | CASSLVWAGATSGNTIYF
- | TRBJ1-6 | TRBV7-9 | TRBD1 | TGTGCCAGCAGCTTAAACAGGGGCTATAATTCACCCCTCCACTTT | CASSLNRGYNSPLHF